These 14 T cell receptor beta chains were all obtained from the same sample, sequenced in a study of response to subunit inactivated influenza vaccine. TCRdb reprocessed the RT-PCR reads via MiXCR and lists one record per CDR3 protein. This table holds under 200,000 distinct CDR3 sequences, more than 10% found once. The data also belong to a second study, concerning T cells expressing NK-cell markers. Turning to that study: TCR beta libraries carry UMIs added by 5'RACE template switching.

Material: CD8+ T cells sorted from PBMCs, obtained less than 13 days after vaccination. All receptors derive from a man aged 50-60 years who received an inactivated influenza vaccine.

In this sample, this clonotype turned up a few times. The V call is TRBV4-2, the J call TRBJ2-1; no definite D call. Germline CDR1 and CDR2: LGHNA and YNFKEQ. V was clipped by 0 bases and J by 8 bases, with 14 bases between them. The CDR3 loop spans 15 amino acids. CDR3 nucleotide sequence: TGTGCCAGCAGCCAAGAAGGGCCCGGGTACGATGAGCAGTTCTTC. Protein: CASSQEGPGYDEQFF.

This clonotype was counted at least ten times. Here the CDR3 DNA reads TGTGCCAGCAGCTTAACGGGTGGGGCCTTTGGAGATACGCAGTATTTT. It codes for CASSLTGGAFGDTQYF. This chain uses TRBV7-3 with TRBJ2-3, with TRBD1 as a possible D gene (5 bases). V was clipped by 0 bases and J by 5 bases, with 15 bases between them. This CDR3 comprises 16 residues. Germline CDR1 SGHTA, CDR2 FQGTGA.

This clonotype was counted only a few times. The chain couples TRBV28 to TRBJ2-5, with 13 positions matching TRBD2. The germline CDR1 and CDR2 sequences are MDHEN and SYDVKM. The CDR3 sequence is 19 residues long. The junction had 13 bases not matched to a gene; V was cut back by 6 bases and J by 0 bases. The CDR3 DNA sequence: TGTGCCAGCAGCCACACGGGGGGACTAGCGGGACTGAACCAAGAGACCCAGTACTTC. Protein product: CASSHTGGLAGLNQETQYF.

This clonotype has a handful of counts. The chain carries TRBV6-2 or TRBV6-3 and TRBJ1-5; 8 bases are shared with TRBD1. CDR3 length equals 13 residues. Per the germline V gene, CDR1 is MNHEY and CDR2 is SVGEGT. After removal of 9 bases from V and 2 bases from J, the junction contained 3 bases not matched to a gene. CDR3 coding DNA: TGTGCCAGTGAGGGACAGGGCAATCAGCCCCAGCATTTT. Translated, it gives CASEGQGNQPQHF.

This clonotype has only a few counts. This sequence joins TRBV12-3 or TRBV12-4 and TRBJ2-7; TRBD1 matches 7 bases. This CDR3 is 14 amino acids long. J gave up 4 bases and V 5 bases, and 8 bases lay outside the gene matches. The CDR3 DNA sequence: TGTGCCAGCAGTCACCCGGACAGGAGGTACGAGCAGTACTTC. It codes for CASSHPDRRYEQYF.

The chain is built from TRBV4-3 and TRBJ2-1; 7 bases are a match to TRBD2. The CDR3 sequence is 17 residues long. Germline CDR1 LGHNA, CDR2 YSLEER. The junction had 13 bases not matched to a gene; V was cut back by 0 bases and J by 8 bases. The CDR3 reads CASSQEAGLDPSYEQFF. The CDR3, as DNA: TGCGCCAGCAGCCAAGAGGCAGGACTAGACCCCTCGTATGAGCAGTTCTTC.

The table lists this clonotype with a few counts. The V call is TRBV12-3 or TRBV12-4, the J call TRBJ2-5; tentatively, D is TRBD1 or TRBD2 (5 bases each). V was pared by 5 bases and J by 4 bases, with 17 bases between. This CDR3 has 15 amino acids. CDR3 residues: CASSDRDAKRETQYF. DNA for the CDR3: TGTGCCAGCAGTGACCGGGACGCAAAAAGAGAGACCCAGTACTTC.

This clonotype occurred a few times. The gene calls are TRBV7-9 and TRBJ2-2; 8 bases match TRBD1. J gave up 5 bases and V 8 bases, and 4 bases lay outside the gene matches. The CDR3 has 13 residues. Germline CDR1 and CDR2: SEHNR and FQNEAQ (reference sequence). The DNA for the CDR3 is TGTGCCAGCGACAGGGGACGGACCGGGGAGCTGTTTTTT. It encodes CASDRGRTGELFF.

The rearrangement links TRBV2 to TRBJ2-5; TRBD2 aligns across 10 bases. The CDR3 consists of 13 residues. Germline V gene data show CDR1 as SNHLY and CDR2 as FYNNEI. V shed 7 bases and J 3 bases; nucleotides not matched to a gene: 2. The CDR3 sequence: CASMGTSEETQYF. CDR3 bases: TGTGCCAGCATGGGGACTAGCGAAGAGACCCAGTACTTC.

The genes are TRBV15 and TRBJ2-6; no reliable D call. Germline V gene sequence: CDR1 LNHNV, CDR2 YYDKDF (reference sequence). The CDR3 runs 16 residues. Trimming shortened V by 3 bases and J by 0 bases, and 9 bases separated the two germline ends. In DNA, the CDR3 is TGTGCCACCAGCAGGGCTCCCTTCTCTGGGGCCAACGTCCTGACTTTC. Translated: CATSRAPFSGANVLTF.

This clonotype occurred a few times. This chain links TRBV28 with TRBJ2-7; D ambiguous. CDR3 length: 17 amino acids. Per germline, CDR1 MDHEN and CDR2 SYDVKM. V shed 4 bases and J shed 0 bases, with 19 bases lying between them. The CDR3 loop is CASSSFITPASSYEQYF. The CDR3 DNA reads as TGTGCCAGCAGTTCTTTTATTACACCGGCCTCCTCCTACGAGCAGTACTTC.

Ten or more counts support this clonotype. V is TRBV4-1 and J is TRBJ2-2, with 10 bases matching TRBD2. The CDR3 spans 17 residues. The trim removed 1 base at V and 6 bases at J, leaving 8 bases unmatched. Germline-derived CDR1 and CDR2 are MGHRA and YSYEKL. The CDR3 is CASSQVERGGESGELFF. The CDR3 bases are TGCGCCAGCAGCCAAGTAGAGCGGGGGGGCGAGTCCGGGGAGCTGTTTTTT.

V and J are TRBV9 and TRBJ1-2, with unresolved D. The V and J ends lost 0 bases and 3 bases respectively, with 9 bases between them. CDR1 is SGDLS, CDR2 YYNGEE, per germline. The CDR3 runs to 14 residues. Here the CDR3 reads CASSVEKEDYGYTF. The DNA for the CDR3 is TGTGCCAGCAGCGTAGAAAAAGAGGACTATGGCTACACCTTC.

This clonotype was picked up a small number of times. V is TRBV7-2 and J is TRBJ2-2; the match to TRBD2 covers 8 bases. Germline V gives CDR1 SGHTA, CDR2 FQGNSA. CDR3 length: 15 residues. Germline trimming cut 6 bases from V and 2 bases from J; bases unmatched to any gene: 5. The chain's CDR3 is CASRAGLVNTGELFF. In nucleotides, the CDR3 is TGTGCCAGCAGGGCGGGACTAGTAAACACCGGGGAGCTGTTTTTT.